This TCR beta chain came from a study of shared clonotypes between healthy human individuals (dated by TCRdb to 2019 to 2021). In terms of the full investigation: A few men and two women, aged 18 to 49 years, made up the cohort. Blood TCR repertoires of several healthy adults were deeply sequenced to estimate repertoire size and the extent of clonotype sharing between individuals. To increase sequencing depth and limit assay-specific biases, different laboratories used diverse techniques to prepare libraries and sequence TCR repertoires. Leukapheresis yielded between about 0.94 and 9.5 billion PBMCs per donor. For each donor, three plates each were used for CD4 naive and CD4 memory, two plates were used for CD8 naive, and one plate was used for CD8 memory.

V loses 5 bases, J loses 7 bases, and the germline ends lie 11 bases apart. Measured from the cysteine to the phenylalanine, the CDR3 is 13 residues long. Only the CDR3 DNA stays, 39 bases, in frame from base 1. The germline V gene (reference sequence) provides CDR1 MNHNY and CDR2 SVGAGI. In the case of this clone: Its recognized antigen is unknown. No per-base quality is available; no much larger clone lies one base away.

CD8 naive samples were CD45RO-negative cells positively selected for CCR7, giving a CD45RA+CCR7+ population that excluded TemRA cells. Donors were healthy HIV-negative adults with no recently reported acute infections or vaccinations. Every donor was a Caucasian adult living in Nashville, Tennessee, USA. Blood was obtained by leukapheresis, after which PBMCs were separated by Ficoll-Histopaque density gradient centrifugation and cryopreserved in liquid nitrogen vapor phase. Purity and quantity of every magnetically sorted T cell population were checked by analytical flow cytometry. From each sorted fraction, genomic DNA was isolated and quantified by UV absorbance on a Nanodrop 2000c. Results the study describes overall, beyond this receptor: Naive subsets generally had larger estimated clonotype richness than memory subsets did. Incomplete sequencing was indicated by rarefaction of sorted-subset datasets, despite the large sequencing depth. The small number of donors limited the genetic and exposure-history diversity represented. Compared with non-shared clonotypes, clonotypes shared by all four sorted-subset donors had higher generation probabilities. When several donors were compared, the shared fraction of clonotypes was around 4.6% for naive CD4, around 3.6% for naive CD8, 2% to 2.5% for memory CD4, and roughly 0.4% for memory CD8. Sampling was restricted to blood, and TCR repertoires in tissues likely differ from the TCR repertoires found in blood. Pairwise subsampling led to the expectation that sequencing depth would affect the degree of clonotype sharing among donors.

Using the deep immunoSEQ assay, TCR CDR3 regions were amplified from genomic DNA by multiplex PCR. Extracted genomic DNA from each cell subset was distributed evenly across all wells of several immunoSEQ 96-well plates, and each plate was treated as a replicate. For sorted subsets, about 210 ng of genomic DNA, equivalent to 30,000 or so T cell genomes, went into each replicate PCR. The purified libraries were quantified using a Qubit 3.0 fluorometer, sized with a Bioanalyzer 2100, and then quantified again using the KAPA Library Quantification kit. Every immunoSEQ 96-well plate was sequenced on a dedicated single-read 150-cycle Illumina NextSeq 550 flow cell. Per the authors' processing: The immunoSEQ output contained only junctional sequences without quality scores, so filtering could not match that applied to full-length reads. To assign V/J genes and CDR3, sequences were annotated against IMGT germline references using PyIR, a Python wrapper for IgBLAST v1.9. Reads were filtered out if the reads had weak V/J assignments (E-value above 1e-6), no CDR3, stop codons, out-of-frame junctions, or ambiguous translated residues. V3J clonotypes were defined as sequences sharing an identical inferred V gene, J gene, and CDR3 amino acid sequence. The percentage overlap between two repertoires was calculated by dividing the number of shared unique clonotypes by the size of the smaller repertoire. Richness of each repertoire was evaluated using RTK rarefaction, the Chao1 estimator, and Recon v2.1 estimates of unobserved clonotypes. OLGA was used to compute generation probabilities for all TCRbeta clonotypes that the gDNA method yielded from four donors. This is the immuneACCESS table as TCRdb keeps it, with only in-frame sequences that have V and J called. A part of the clones is gone; compared with another copy, unresolved V genes explain less than half, and the rest is unexplained. The D gene and trimming were derived from the DNA, and the V and J assignments and clone size from that table. A total of 1.5 million to 2.5 million clones appear in this sample, approximately 94% of them only once. The ten largest clones represent under 1.5% of the sample.

Recombination joined TRBV6-6 with TRBJ2-2; no D gene is confidently identified. The receptor was isolated from a man between 18 and 29 years old in good health. The sequenced material came from naive CD8+ T cells sorted from blood. Explained via the paper, the cell subset or site label denotes: CD45RA+CCR7+. The CDR3 has the sequence CASSDTENGELFF. The nucleotide sequence reads TGTGCCAGCAGTGACACTGAAAACGGGGAGCTGTTTTTT.